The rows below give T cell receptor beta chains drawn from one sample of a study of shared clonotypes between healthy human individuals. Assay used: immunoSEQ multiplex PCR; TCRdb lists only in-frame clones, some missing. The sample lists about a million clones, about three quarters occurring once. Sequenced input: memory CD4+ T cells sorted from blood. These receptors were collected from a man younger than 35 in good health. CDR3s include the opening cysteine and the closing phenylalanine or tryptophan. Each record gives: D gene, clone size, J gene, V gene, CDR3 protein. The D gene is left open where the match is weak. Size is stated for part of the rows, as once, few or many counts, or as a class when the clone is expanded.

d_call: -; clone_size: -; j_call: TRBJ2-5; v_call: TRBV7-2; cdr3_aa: CASSLRGRETQYF
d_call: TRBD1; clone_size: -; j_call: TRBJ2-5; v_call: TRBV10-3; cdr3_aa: CAISNTGEGQYF
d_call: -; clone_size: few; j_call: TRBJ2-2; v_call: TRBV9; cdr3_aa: CASSLSGNTGELFF
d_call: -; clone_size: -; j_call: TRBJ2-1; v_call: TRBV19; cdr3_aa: CASSISQGPYNEQFF
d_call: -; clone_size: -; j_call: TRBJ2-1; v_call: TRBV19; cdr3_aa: CASRRGAAGTTDRYNEQFF
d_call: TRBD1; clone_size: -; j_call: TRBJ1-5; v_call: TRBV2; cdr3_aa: CASTYRTGEDQPQHF
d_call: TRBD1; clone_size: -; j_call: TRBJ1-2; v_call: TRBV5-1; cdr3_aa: CASSSGQLYGYTF
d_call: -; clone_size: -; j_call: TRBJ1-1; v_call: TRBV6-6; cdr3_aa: CASSYASKGETTEAFF
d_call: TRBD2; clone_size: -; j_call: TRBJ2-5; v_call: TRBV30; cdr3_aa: CAWRSSGRLGETQYF
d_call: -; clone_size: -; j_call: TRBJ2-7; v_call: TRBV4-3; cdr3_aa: CASSQDPLALSSYEQYF
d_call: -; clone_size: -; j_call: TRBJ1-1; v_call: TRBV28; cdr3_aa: CASSLSRDDTEAFF
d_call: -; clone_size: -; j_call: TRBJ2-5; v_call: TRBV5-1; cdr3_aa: CASSLGMGDYQETQYF
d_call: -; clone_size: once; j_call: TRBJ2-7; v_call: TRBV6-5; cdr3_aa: CATLGHLTYEQYF
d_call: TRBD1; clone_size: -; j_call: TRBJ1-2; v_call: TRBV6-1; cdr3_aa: CASSADRQGSRNYGYTF
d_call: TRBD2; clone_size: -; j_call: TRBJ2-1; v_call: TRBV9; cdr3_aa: CASSVGHSGGSNEQFF
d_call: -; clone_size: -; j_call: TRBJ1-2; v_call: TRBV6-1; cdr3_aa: CASSSDKRTYGYTF
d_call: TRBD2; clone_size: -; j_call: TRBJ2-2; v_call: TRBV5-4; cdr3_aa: CASSRGTSGTGELFF
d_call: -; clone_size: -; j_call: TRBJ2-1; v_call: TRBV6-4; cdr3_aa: CASSESSSVEDNEQFF
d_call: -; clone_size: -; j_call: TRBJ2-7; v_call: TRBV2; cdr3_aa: CASSQPWEPTYEQYF
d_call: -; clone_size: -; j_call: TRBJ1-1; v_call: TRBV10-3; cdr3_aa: CAISDRAGATEAFF
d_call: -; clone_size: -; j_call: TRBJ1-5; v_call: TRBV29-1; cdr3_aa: CSVRGAGADNQPQHF
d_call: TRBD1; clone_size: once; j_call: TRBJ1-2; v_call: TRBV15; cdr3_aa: CATSIDRDYGYTF
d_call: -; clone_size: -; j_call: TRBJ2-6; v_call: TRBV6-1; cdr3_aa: CASSEASGYSGANVLTF
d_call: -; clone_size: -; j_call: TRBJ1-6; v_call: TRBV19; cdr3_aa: CASSTVGGSPLHF
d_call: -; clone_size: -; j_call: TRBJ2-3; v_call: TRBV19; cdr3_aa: CASHRGAGTDTQYF
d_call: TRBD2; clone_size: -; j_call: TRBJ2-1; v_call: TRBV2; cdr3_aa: CASSEALAGGIGEQFF
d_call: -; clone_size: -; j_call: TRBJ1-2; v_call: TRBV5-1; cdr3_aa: CASSLVPLTGLGSYGYTF
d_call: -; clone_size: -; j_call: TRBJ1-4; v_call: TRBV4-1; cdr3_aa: CASSQVRYQGGEKLFF
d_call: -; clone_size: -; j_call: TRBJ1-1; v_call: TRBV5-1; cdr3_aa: CASSFAGTMNTEAFF
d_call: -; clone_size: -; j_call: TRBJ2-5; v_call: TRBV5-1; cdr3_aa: CASSLGNQETQYF
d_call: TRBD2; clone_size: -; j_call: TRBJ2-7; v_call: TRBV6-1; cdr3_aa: CASRAGTSGGYEQYF